This TCR beta chain was recorded in a study of shared T cell receptors in the human thymus. Only in-frame clones appear in the TCRdb table, and some are missing; sequencing was by immunoSEQ multiplex PCR. The data hold more than 550,000 clones, with around 85% observed a single time. Germline assignment: CDR1 SGHDN and CDR2 FVKESK. This CDR3 spans 16 amino acids. V was pared by 0 bases and J by 2 bases, with 12 bases between. These data were also reused for a study on human thymus T cells. That report notes: Thymic material originated from resections removed in the course of corrective heart surgery. What appeared biased in thymic and blood repertoires was the usage of V and J genes. Related reports documented highly overlapping thymic repertoires among unrelated individuals.

Sequenced: thymocytes. The TCR sequence derives from a girl less than two years old with a congenital heart defect. The chain carries TRBV14 and TRBJ2-3; possible D gene TRBD2, 5 bases. The CDR3 here is CASSQEKRSYTDTQYF. The CDR3 DNA is TGTGCCAGCAGCCAAGAAAAGCGGTCGTACACAGATACGCAGTATTTT.